The 11 T cell receptor beta chains listed next were all sequenced from one sample in a study of beta chain features in type 1 diabetes. Expressed TCRB transcripts were sequenced, since all the RNA that had been isolated was reverse transcribed. TCRdb's table, derived via immunoSEQ multiplex PCR, lists solely in-frame clones and lacks some. The sample lists 860,000 or so clones, roughly a sixth occurring once. Material for sequencing was naive CD4+ T cells from blood. Receptors originate from a woman aged 18-29 years in good health.

This clone was picked up a small number of times. The rearrangement joins TRBV5-6 to TRBJ2-3; D unresolved. V dropped 2 bases and J dropped 1 base, with 5 bases sitting between them. There are 13 residues in the CDR3. Germline loops: CDR1 SGHDT, CDR2 YYEEEE. CDR3 sequence (DNA): TGTGCCAGCAGCTTCCTCCGCACAGATACGCAGTATTTT. This gives the protein CASSFLRTDTQYF.

This clone was counted only a few times. Other nucleotide sequences in the sample specify the same CDR3. The chain carries TRBV7-2 and TRBJ2-3; 15 bases are shared with TRBD2. CDR1 is SGHTA, CDR2 FQGNSA, per germline. With 5 bases clipped from V and 6 bases from J, the junction kept 6 bases outside the gene matches. The CDR3 has 16 amino acids. CDR3: CASSPGLAGGVDTQYF. The CDR3 bases are TGTGCCAGCAGCCCCGGACTAGCGGGAGGGGTCGATACGCAGTATTTT. Combining the CDR3 with reference TRBV7-2 and TRBJ2-3 gives the whole variable domain GAGVSQSPSNKVTEKGKDVELRCDPISGHTALYWYRQSLGQGLEFLIYFQGNSAPDKSGLPSDRFSAERTGGSVSTLTIQRTQQEDSAVYLCASSPGLAGGVDTQYFGPGTRLTVL.

The genes are TRBV2 and TRBJ2-6, with D perhaps TRBD1 or TRBD2 (5 bases each). Germline values: CDR1 SNHLY, CDR2 FYNNEI. The CDR3 spans 17 residues. The V gene lost 3 bases and the J gene lost 2 bases, with 14 bases spanning the gap. CDR3 sequence: CASSDFLLGAGANVLTF. The CDR3 DNA is TGTGCCAGCAGTGATTTTCTCCTGGGGGCTGGGGCCAACGTCCTGACTTTC.

This clone was seen more than once but under ten times. This chain connects TRBV28 to TRBJ1-1; D not resolved. This CDR3 spans 12 amino acids. Trimming took off 6 bases at V and 6 bases at J, with 11 bases between the two ends. Germline CDR1 MDHEN, CDR2 SYDVKM. The CDR3: CASSPRVAEAFF. The CDR3 bases are TGTGCCAGCAGCCCCCGAGTGGCTGAAGCTTTCTTT.

This clone was seen more than once but under ten times. The rearrangement links TRBV4-2 to TRBJ2-7; 10 positions agree with TRBD2. Trimming removed 3 bases from V and 3 bases from J; junction bases left unmatched: 8. The CDR3 runs to 16 residues. Germline V gives CDR1 LGHNA, CDR2 YNFKEQ. The CDR3 loop reads CASSQTGAGGGYEQYF. The CDR3 bases are TGTGCCAGCAGCCAGACTGGAGCGGGAGGGGGCTACGAGCAGTACTTC.

This clone appeared once. The V and J genes are TRBV6-6 and TRBJ2-7, with D perhaps being TRBD1 or TRBD2 (6 bases each). Germline lookup yields CDR1 MNHNY and CDR2 SVGAGI (reference sequence). This CDR3 has 16 residues. Trimming took 3 bases from V and 1 from J, leaving 16 bases between them. CDR3 sequence (DNA): TGTGCCAGCAGTTATGCGCCGGGGGACATATCCTACGAGCAGTACTTC. Its translation is CASSYAPGDISYEQYF.

This clone was picked up a small number of times. The chain combines TRBV7-9 with TRBJ1-2, with TRBD1 matching 9 bases. Germline values: CDR1 SEHNR, CDR2 FQNEAQ (reference sequence). The CDR3 loop spans 13 amino acids. V was pared by 5 bases and J by 8 bases, with 6 bases of the junction left unmatched. This chain's CDR3 is CASSRGTGSGYTF. The CDR3 coding sequence is TGTGCCAGCAGCCGCGGGACAGGGTCCGGCTACACCTTC.

The chain recombines TRBV6-6 with TRBJ2-1; 8 bases align to TRBD1. V dropped 6 bases and J dropped 6; count of bases not matched to a gene: 7. From germline, CDR1 is MNHNY and CDR2 SVGAGI (reference sequence). CDR3 size: 14 residues. In DNA form, the CDR3 reads TGTGCCAGCAGCCGGACAGGGCTAGTCAATGAGCAGTTCTTC. Protein sequence: CASSRTGLVNEQFF.

This clone was seen more than once but under ten times. The chain couples TRBV5-1 to TRBJ1-1; weak D call: TRBD1 (6 bases). Germline loops: CDR1 SGHRS, CDR2 YFSETQ. The V and J ends lost 3 bases and 4 bases respectively, with 19 bases between them. This CDR3 has 16 amino acids. The CDR3 bases are TGCGCCAGCAGCTGGGGGGCAGGGTCGGGAACCACTGAAGCTTTCTTT. It specifies CASSWGAGSGTTEAFF. Combining the CDR3 with reference TRBV5-1 and TRBJ1-1 gives the whole variable domain KAGVTQTPRYLIKTRGQQVTLSCSPISGHRSVSWYQQTPGQGLQFLFEYFSETQRNKGNFPGRFSGRQFSNSRSEMNVSTLELGDSALYLCASSWGAGSGTTEAFFGQGTRLTVV.

This clone has only a few counts. The chain recombines TRBV11-2 with TRBJ2-7; D is undetermined. The CDR3 sequence is 14 residues long. Germline CDR1 SGHAT, CDR2 FQNNGV. Between the trimmed V and J ends, which lost 3 bases and 3 bases, there was a span of 12 bases. The CDR3 spells CASSFEGPLYEQYF. The DNA of the CDR3 is TGTGCCAGCAGCTTCGAAGGGCCCCTCTACGAGCAGTACTTC.

Remarks on this clone: The identical CDR3 is also encoded by other nucleotide sequences in the sample. The chain recombines TRBV28 with TRBJ2-2; either TRBD1 or TRBD2 may fit D (5 bases each). Per germline, CDR1 MDHEN and CDR2 SYDVKM. Trimming shortened V by 5 bases and J by 1 base, and 8 bases separated the two germline ends. CDR3 size: 14 residues. CDR3 in DNA: TGTGCCAGCAGTCCGGGGCAGAACACCGGGGAGCTGTTTTTT. This sequence encodes CASSPGQNTGELFF.